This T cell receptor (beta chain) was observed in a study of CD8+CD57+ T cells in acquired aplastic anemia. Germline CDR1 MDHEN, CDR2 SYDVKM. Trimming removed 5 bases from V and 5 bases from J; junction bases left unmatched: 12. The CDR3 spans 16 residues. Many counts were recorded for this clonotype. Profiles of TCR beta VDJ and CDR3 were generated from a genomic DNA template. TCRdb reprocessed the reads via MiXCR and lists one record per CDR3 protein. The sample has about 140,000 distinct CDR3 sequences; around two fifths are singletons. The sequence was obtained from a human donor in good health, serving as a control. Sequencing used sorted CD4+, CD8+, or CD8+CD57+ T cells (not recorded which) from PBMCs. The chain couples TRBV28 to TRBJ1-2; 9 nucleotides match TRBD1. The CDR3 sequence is CASSAPPGQGGYGYTF. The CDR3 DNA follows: TGTGCCAGCAGTGCACCTCCGGGACAGGGAGGATATGGCTACACCTTC.